This entry concerns a single T cell receptor beta chain. Its matching antigen is unknown. Together with a sample-barcoded 5' primer, a J-beta primer mix was included in a second PCR lasting roughly 6 to 12 cycles. TCRdb redid the calling of the 5' RACE reads with MiXCR, one entry per CDR3 protein. The table has about 1,600,000 distinct CDR3 sequences, 42% seen once. The data originate from a study of blood T cells in healthy people across ages. Germline trimming cut 3 bases from V and 7 bases from J; bases unmatched to any gene: 11. Germline V gene sequence: CDR1 SGHVS, CDR2 FNYEAQ. The CDR3 runs 17 residues. Study-wide results and limits: The recorded TCR beta diversity per million T cells decreased in a roughly linear manner with age. The study lacked donor CMV status, which possibly confounded expanded clonotype changes. Strong correlation existed between TCR beta diversity and naive T cell percentage. With unsorted PBMCs, a conclusive comparison of naive versus antigen-experienced cells was not possible.

The V gene is TRBV7-6, the J gene TRBJ2-1; TRBD2 matches 11 bases. The sequenced material came from blood. The sequence derives from a woman between 18 and 29 years old in good health. CDR3 region: CASSFVQLAGVINEQFF. CDR3 nucleotides: TGTGCCAGCAGCTTCGTACAACTAGCGGGGGTAATTAATGAGCAGTTCTTC.